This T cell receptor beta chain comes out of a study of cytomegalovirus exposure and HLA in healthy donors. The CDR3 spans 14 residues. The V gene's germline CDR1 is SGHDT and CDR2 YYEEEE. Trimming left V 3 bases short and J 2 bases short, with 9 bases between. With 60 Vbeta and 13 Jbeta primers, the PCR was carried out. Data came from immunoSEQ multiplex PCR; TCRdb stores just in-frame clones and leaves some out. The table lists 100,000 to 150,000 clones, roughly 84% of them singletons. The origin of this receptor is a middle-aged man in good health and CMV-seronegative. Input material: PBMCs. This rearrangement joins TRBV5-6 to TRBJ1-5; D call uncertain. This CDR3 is CASSSGGGNQPQHF. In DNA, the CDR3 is TGTGCCAGCAGCTCCGGCGGGGGCAATCAGCCCCAGCATTTT.